A single sample is the source of the 19 T cell receptor beta chains below, sequenced in a study of blood T cell repertoires in COVID-19. Clones were sequenced by immunoSEQ multiplex PCR, and TCRdb holds only the in-frame ones, with some missing. Seen here are some 170,000 clones, over 75% observed once, and the top ten hold about 28%. Sequenced input: peripheral blood. The receptors derive from a woman in her 70s with acute or convalescent COVID-19.

The chain uses TRBV3-1 (or the pseudogene TRBV3-2) and TRBJ1-4, with unresolved D. The CDR3 length is 12 residues. Trimming removed 3 bases from V and 6 bases from J, with 5 bases in between. In germline, CDR1 is LGHDT, CDR2 YNNKEL (reference sequence). The CDR3 region has the DNA TGTGCCAGCAGCCATCGGGATGAAAAACTGTTTTTT. This codes for CASSHRDEKLFF.

The rearrangement uses TRBV5-1 and TRBJ2-1, with a weak D call TRBD2 (6 bases). V lost 0 bases to trimming and J lost 12 bases, with 7 bases between them. Germline V gives CDR1 SGHRS, CDR2 YFSETQ. The CDR3 is 11 amino acids. The CDR3 region has the DNA TGCGCCAGCAGCTTGGCGGAGGGGCAGTTCTTC. The encoded protein is CASSLAEGQFF.

The chain recombines TRBV7-3 with TRBJ2-2, with D perhaps TRBD1 (6 bases). With 4 bases removed from V and 2 bases from J, the gap between germline ends came to 11 bases. This CDR3 is built from 15 residues. The germline V gene has CDR1 SGHTA and CDR2 FQGTGA. Written as DNA, the CDR3 is TGTGCCAGCAGCTCCTTGACAGGAAACACCGGGGAGCTGTTTTTT. Protein sequence: CASSSLTGNTGELFF.

The chain recombines TRBV5-1 with TRBJ2-3; D call uncertain. CDR1 is SGHRS and CDR2 is YFSETQ in the germline V gene. Trimming shortened V by 3 bases and J by 1 base, and 6 bases separated the two germline ends. This CDR3 is built from 13 residues. The CDR3 sequence: CASSSVGTDTQYF. The DNA of the CDR3 is TGCGCCAGCAGCTCCGTTGGCACAGATACGCAGTATTTT.

The rearrangement uses TRBV7-3 and TRBJ2-3; 8 bases agree with TRBD2. J was trimmed by 2 bases and V by 5 bases; bases with no gene match: 9. The CDR3 extends over 16 amino acids. Per germline, CDR1 SGHTA and CDR2 FQGTGA. This chain's CDR3 is CASSPLLAEDTDTQYF. CDR3 coding DNA: TGTGCCAGCAGCCCCCTACTAGCGGAAGACACAGATACGCAGTATTTT.

The V gene is TRBV2, the J gene TRBJ2-1; D unclear. Trimming took 0 bases from V and 5 from J, leaving 8 bases between them. Germline CDR1 SNHLY, CDR2 FYNNEI. This CDR3 contains 14 residues. The CDR3 region is CASSEAVGHNEQFF. The CDR3 bases are TGTGCCAGCAGTGAAGCGGTCGGTCACAATGAGCAGTTCTTC.

J is TRBJ2-7 and V is TRBV6-5, with 10 bases matching TRBD2. Trimming cost V 6 bases and J 5 bases; bases outside gene matches: 10. There are 15 residues in the CDR3. CDR1 is MNHEY, CDR2 SVGAGI, per germline. The CDR3 nucleotides are TGTGCCAGCAGCTTTTCTAGCGGGAGTATGAACGAGCAGTACTTC. Its translation: CASSFSSGSMNEQYF.

The V gene is TRBV5-6, the J gene TRBJ2-3; a weak D match, TRBD1 (6 bases). V lost 4 bases and J lost 5, with 11 bases in between. CDR1 SGHDT and CDR2 YYEEEE come from the germline V gene. This CDR3 has 13 amino acids. The CDR3 region is CASSPGRGDTQYF. Here the CDR3 DNA reads TGTGCCAGCAGCCCGGGCAGGGGAGATACGCAGTATTTT.

V usage is TRBV29-1 and J usage is TRBJ2-2, with D possibly being TRBD1 (7 bases). Germline CDR1 is SQVTM and CDR2 is ANQGSEA. CDR3 length: 14 amino acids. Trimming cost V 7 bases and J 4 bases, with 16 bases left between them. The CDR3 DNA reads as TGCAGCGCCCAGGGGGGAGTGGGCACCGGGGAGCTGTTTTTT. It encodes CSAQGGVGTGELFF.

The V gene is TRBV7-2, the J gene TRBJ2-5; 9 positions match TRBD2. Germline CDR1 SGHTA, CDR2 FQGNSA. The trim removed 5 bases at V and 4 bases at J, leaving 5 bases unmatched. This CDR3 has 14 residues. CDR3 protein: CASSKGLARETQYF. In nucleotides, the CDR3 is TGTGCCAGCAGCAAGGGACTAGCCCGAGAGACCCAGTACTTC. Using reference TRBV7-2 and TRBJ2-5 for the parts outside the CDR3, the full variable domain is GAGVSQSPSNKVTEKGKDVELRCDPISGHTALYWYRQSLGQGLEFLIYFQGNSAPDKSGLPSDRFSAERTGGSVSTLTIQRTQQEDSAVYLCASSKGLARETQYFGPGTRLLVL.

This clone was picked up one time. J is TRBJ2-1 and V is TRBV24-1, with D maybe TRBD2 (7 bases). The germline V gene has CDR1 KGHDR and CDR2 SFDVKD. V was trimmed by 9 bases and J by 2 bases, leaving 16 bases between them. This CDR3 region has 15 residues. CDR3 in DNA: TGTGCCACCCGAAGGGGGGGTTCCACCTACAATGAGCAGTTCTTC. It yields the protein CATRRGGSTYNEQFF.

This clone showed up just a few times. J is TRBJ2-5 and V is TRBV2; D unresolved. There are 13 residues in the CDR3. Trimming removed 4 bases from V and 5 bases from J, with 11 bases in between. CDR1 is SNHLY, CDR2 FYNNEI, per germline. CDR3: CASSGQVTETQYF. CDR3 DNA: TGTGCCAGCAGTGGGCAGGTTACCGAGACCCAGTACTTC.

The J gene is TRBJ2-1, the V gene TRBV19, with 9 positions matching TRBD2. This CDR3 comprises 15 residues. Germline V lookup: CDR1 LNHDA, CDR2 SQIVND (reference sequence). V lost 3 bases to trimming and J lost 7 bases; unmatched junction nucleotides: 7. DNA for the CDR3: TGTGCCAGTAGTATCGGCGGGAGGGCCTTTAATGAGCAGTTCTTC. Translation gives CASSIGGRAFNEQFF. Full variable domain (outside the CDR3, taken from reference TRBV19 and TRBJ2-1): DGGITQSPKYLFRKEGQNVTLSCEQNLNHDAMYWYRQDPGQGLRLIYYSQIVNDFQKGDIAEGYSVSREKKESFPLTVTSAQKNPTAFYLCASSIGGRAFNEQFFGPGTRLTVL.

The rearrangement joins TRBV7-8 to TRBJ1-6; D is perhaps TRBD1 (5 bases). Germline V lookup: CDR1 SGHVS, CDR2 FQNEAQ. CDR3 length: 17 residues. Between the trimmed V and J ends, which lost 5 bases and 1 base, there was a span of 15 bases. The CDR3 nucleotides are TGTGCCAGCAGCGTCAGGTCAGGGCGATCCTATAATTCACCCCTCCACTTT. This gives the protein CASSVRSGRSYNSPLHF.

The V and J genes are TRBV5-1 and TRBJ1-1, with 10 nucleotides matching TRBD1. Germline CDR1 reads SGHRS; CDR2 reads YFSETQ. The CDR3 is made up of 16 amino acids. V lost 5 bases and J lost 7; bases outside the gene matches: 14. CDR3 DNA: TGCGCCAGCAGTTATTCTCGGGGACAGGGGTTCAATGAAGCTTTCTTT. Encoded protein: CASSYSRGQGFNEAFF.

This chain's CDR3 is CASSELGRMNTGELFF. The DNA of the CDR3 is TGTGCCAGCAGTGAACTGGGGCGGATGAACACCGGGGAGCTGTTTTTT. The chain combines TRBV2 with TRBJ2-2, with D possibly TRBD1 on 5 matching bases. Germline CDR1 is SNHLY and CDR2 is FYNNEI. The CDR3 totals 16 residues. V lost 2 bases and J lost 1, with 11 bases in between.

This clone was found a few times. V is TRBV6-1 and J is TRBJ1-1; 8 bases align to TRBD1. The CDR3 totals 15 residues. The J segment lost 5 bases and the V segment lost 1 base, leaving 6 bases of the junction unmatched. Germline CDR1 is MNHNS and CDR2 is SASEGT. The CDR3 is CASSEEDRVWTEAFF. The CDR3, as DNA: TGTGCCAGCAGTGAAGAGGACAGGGTGTGGACTGAAGCTTTCTTT.

This clone was counted only a few times. The chain links TRBV10-1 to TRBJ1-1; 7 nucleotides align to TRBD1. V was pared by 8 bases and J by 7 bases, with 4 bases of the junction left unmatched. The CDR3 extends over 11 amino acids. In germline, CDR1 is WNHNN, CDR2 SYGVQD (reference sequence). In DNA form, the CDR3 reads TGCGCCAGCGACAGGGAAAATGAAGCTTTCTTT. As protein: CASDRENEAFF.

This clone showed up just a few times. J is TRBJ2-2 and V is TRBV27; the D gene is possibly TRBD1 (5 bases). The CDR3 has 14 amino acids. Germline V gives CDR1 MNHEY, CDR2 SMNVEV (reference sequence). The germline V and J ends were trimmed by 8 bases and 2 bases, with 12 bases remaining between them. The CDR3 DNA follows: TGTGCCAGCTCCGTGCAGGGTAACACCGGGGAGCTGTTTTTT. The encoded protein is CASSVQGNTGELFF.